The next 21 T cell receptor beta chains were all read from a single sample in a study of OX40 agonist ivuxolimab in advanced cancers. Using immunoSEQ multiplex PCR, the repertoire was profiled, and TCRdb retains in-frame clones only, with some absent. Among about 15,000 clones listed, just under 80% were seen once. This specimen was CD4+ or CD8+ T cells sorted from blood, taken in a trial of the OX40 agonist ivuxolimab. Source of these receptors: an adult with an advanced solid tumor such as melanoma, head and neck, liver or kidney cancer.

Within the sample, this clone is medium-sized. CDR3 loop: CASSQAGSDTQYF. The CDR3 DNA reads as TGCGCCAGCAGCCAAGCGGGCTCAGATACGCAGTATTTT. This sequence joins TRBV4-1 and TRBJ2-3, with D unresolved. V lost 1 base to trimming and J lost 4 bases, with 6 bases between them. CDR3 length: 13 amino acids. The germline V gene has CDR1 MGHRA and CDR2 YSYEKL.

The rearrangement uses TRBV5-6 and TRBJ2-3; D is perhaps TRBD1 or TRBD2 (5 bases each). The CDR3 spans 15 residues. CDR1 is SGHDT, CDR2 YYEEEE, per germline. The V and J ends lost 5 bases and 5 bases respectively, with 18 bases between them. CDR3 coding DNA: TGTGCCAGCAGTCCAGACAGTGGGGGAAAAGATACGCAGTATTTT. It encodes CASSPDSGGKDTQYF.

This clone was found a few times. The chain couples TRBV4-1 to TRBJ2-7; D is uncertain. CDR1 is MGHRA, CDR2 YSYEKL, per germline. This CDR3 region has 14 residues. V dropped 0 bases and J dropped 3 bases, with 9 bases sitting between them. Here the CDR3 DNA reads TGCGCCAGCAGCCAAGAAAGTAGCTTCTACGAGCAGTACTTC. This translates into CASSQESSFYEQYF.

The chain carries TRBV4-2 and TRBJ1-2; D call uncertain. CDR3 length equals 15 residues. Per the germline V gene, CDR1 is LGHNA and CDR2 is YNFKEQ. V gave up 0 bases and J gave up 4 bases, with 12 bases separating them. CDR3 coding DNA: TGTGCCAGCAGCCAAGAGCACAGTTACCCCTATGGCTACACCTTC. Encoded protein: CASSQEHSYPYGYTF.

The chain couples TRBV6-1 to TRBJ2-7, with D unclear. V was clipped by 5 bases and J by 7 bases, with 15 bases between them. CDR1 MNHNS and CDR2 SASEGT come from the germline V gene. CDR3 length: 13 amino acids. The CDR3 sequence: CASSLNLELEQYF. The CDR3 bases are TGTGCCAGCAGTCTGAATCTAGAGTTGGAGCAGTACTTC.

This chain connects TRBV5-4 to TRBJ2-7; 11 nucleotides agree with TRBD2. The V gene's germline CDR1 is SGHNT and CDR2 YYREEE (reference sequence). V lost 4 bases to trimming and J lost 1 base; unmatched junction nucleotides: 7. The CDR3 is 16 amino acids. The CDR3: CASSLGLAGGSYEQYF. DNA for the CDR3: TGTGCCAGCAGCCTTGGACTAGCGGGCGGATCCTACGAGCAGTACTTC.

This chain joins TRBV11-2 and TRBJ1-2, with 10 bases lining up with TRBD1. The V and J ends lost 0 bases and 3 bases, in that order; junction bases with no gene match: 7. In germline, CDR1 is SGHAT, CDR2 FQNNGV. The CDR3 is 17 amino acids. The chain's CDR3 is CASSLDPGDRGHYGYTF. For the CDR3, the DNA is TGTGCCAGCAGCTTAGATCCCGGGGACAGGGGACACTATGGCTACACCTTC.

The chain combines TRBV15 with TRBJ2-1; D remains ambiguous. This CDR3 is built from 13 residues. Germline lookup yields CDR1 LNHNV and CDR2 YYDKDF (reference sequence). Trimming pared 8 bases from V and 5 bases from J, leaving 13 bases between. CDR3 DNA: TGTGCCACCGGGCATAGGCGGCACAATGAGCAGTTCTTC. As protein: CATGHRRHNEQFF.

V gene TRBV6-5 combines with J gene TRBJ2-2; D is possibly TRBD1 (5 bases). Looked up from germline, CDR1 is MNHEY and CDR2 is SVGAGI. The V end was cut by 7 bases, the J end by 7 bases, with 10 bases between. This CDR3 contains 12 residues. The CDR3 coding sequence is TGTGCCAGCACCAGGGAAGGCGGGGAGCTGTTTTTT. It translates to CASTREGGELFF.

The V call is TRBV29-1, the J call TRBJ1-4; D unresolved. V dropped 2 bases and J dropped 5 bases, with 12 bases sitting between them. The CDR3 is 14 residues long. The germline CDR1 and CDR2 sequences are SQVTM and ANQGSEA. The CDR3 sequence: CSVELGSGNEKLFF. CDR3 sequence (DNA): TGCAGCGTTGAACTGGGATCCGGGAATGAAAAACTGTTTTTT.

The chain joins TRBV7-9 to TRBJ1-1; D remains ambiguous. Germline loops: CDR1 SEHNR, CDR2 FQNEAQ (reference sequence). CDR3 length: 15 amino acids. Trimming left V 2 bases short and J 5 bases short, with 15 bases between. In nucleotides, the CDR3 is TGTGCCAGCAGCTTAATTGTTGGGATTTTTACTGAAGCTTTCTTT. As protein: CASSLIVGIFTEAFF.

This chain joins TRBV27 and TRBJ1-6; D gene ambiguous. The germline gives CDR1 MNHEY, CDR2 SMNVEV (reference sequence). The CDR3 has 13 residues. V was trimmed by 2 bases and J by 7 bases, leaving 6 bases between them. CDR3 sequence (DNA): TGTGCCAGCAGTTTAGCGGGCAATTCACCCCTCCACTTT. Protein: CASSLAGNSPLHF.

V usage is TRBV10-3 and J usage is TRBJ2-7; unclear D gene. Germline CDR1 reads ENHRY; CDR2 reads SYGVKD. The CDR3 runs to 9 residues. The ends were cut back, 6 bases at V and 4 bases at J, with 1 base in the middle. For the CDR3, the DNA is TGTGCCATCAGGTACGAGCAGTACTTC. Its translation: CAIRYEQYF.

The V gene is TRBV16, the J gene TRBJ1-1; 8 positions agree with TRBD1. Germline values: CDR1 KGHSY, CDR2 FQNENV. This CDR3 spans 15 amino acids. V was clipped by 3 bases and J by 5 bases; unmatched bases: 8. The CDR3 here is CASSHPGQVRTEAFF. CDR3 sequence (DNA): TGTGCCAGCAGCCACCCGGGACAGGTGAGAACTGAAGCTTTCTTT.

The CDR3 coding sequence is TGTGCAGGCAGGACAAATGAAAAACTGTTTTTT. This gives the protein CAGRTNEKLFF. V usage is TRBV19 and J usage is TRBJ1-4; perhaps TRBD1 as D (5 bases). The CDR3 loop spans 11 amino acids. CDR1 is LNHDA, CDR2 SQIVND, per germline (reference sequence).

The chain combines TRBV5-8 with TRBJ2-5; 7 bases agree with TRBD1. In germline, CDR1 is SGHTS, CDR2 YDEGEE. The CDR3 runs 15 residues. V gave up 4 bases and J gave up 1 base; unmatched junction bases: 7. The CDR3 nucleotides read TGTGCCAGCAGCACGGGACAGCGAGCCCAAGAGACCCAGTACTTC. This sequence encodes CASSTGQRAQETQYF.

The V gene is TRBV2, the J gene TRBJ2-7; TRBD1 might be the D (5 bases). The germline V and J ends were trimmed by 5 bases and 0 bases, with 8 bases remaining between them. Germline V gives CDR1 SNHLY, CDR2 FYNNEI. The CDR3 runs 13 residues. The CDR3 DNA follows: TGTGCCAGCAGTCCAGGGTACTCCTACGAGCAGTACTTC. It encodes CASSPGYSYEQYF. Supplemented by reference TRBV2 and TRBJ2-7, the full variable domain reads EPEVTQTPSHQVTQMGQEVILRCVPISNHLYFYWYRQILGQKVEFLVSFYNNEISEKSEIFDDQFSVERPDGSNFTLKIRSTKLEDSAMYFCASSPGYSYEQYFGPGTRLTVT.

The CDR3 is CASSLRDSYEQYF. CDR3 in DNA: TGTGCCAGCAGCTTGAGGGATTCCTACGAGCAGTACTTC. This sequence joins TRBV5-6 and TRBJ2-7; D unresolved. This CDR3 has 13 residues. With 1 base removed from V and 1 base from J, the gap between germline ends came to 6 bases. Germline assignment: CDR1 SGHDT and CDR2 YYEEEE.

The chain is built from TRBV9 and TRBJ1-2; 7 nucleotides match TRBD1. There are 17 residues in the CDR3. Unmatched junction bases numbered 16, after V lost 0 bases and J lost 8 bases. CDR1 and CDR2 (germline): SGDLS, YYNGEE. The CDR3 DNA is TGTGCCAGCAGCGTAGCTTACAGGGGCCCTGGTTTAAAAGGCTACACCTTC. This translates into CASSVAYRGPGLKGYTF.

This chain connects TRBV7-9 to TRBJ2-7; D gene uncertain. The CDR3 totals 13 residues. Trimming took 1 base from V and 4 from J, leaving 8 bases between them. CDR1 and CDR2 (germline): SEHNR, FQNEAQ (reference sequence). This chain's CDR3 is CASSLVSDYEQYF. The DNA for the CDR3 is TGTGCCAGCAGCTTAGTCTCCGATTACGAGCAGTACTTC. The variable domain in full, completed from reference TRBV7-9 and TRBJ2-7, reads DTGVSQNPRHKITKRGQNVTFRCDPISEHNRLYWYRQTLGQGPEFLTYFQNEAQLEKSRLLSDRFSAERPKGSFSTLEIQRTEQGDSAMYLCASSLVSDYEQYFGPGTRLTVT.

The genes are TRBV15 and TRBJ1-4; 10 nucleotides line up with TRBD1. This CDR3 contains 16 residues. Germline V lookup: CDR1 LNHNV, CDR2 YYDKDF (reference sequence). V was clipped by 2 bases and J by 8 bases; unmatched bases: 8. CDR3 protein: CATSRYRTGGEEKLFF. The DNA for the CDR3 is TGTGCCACCAGCAGATACCGGACAGGGGGGGAGGAAAAACTGTTTTTT. Combining the CDR3 with reference TRBV15 and TRBJ1-4 gives the whole variable domain DAMVIQNPRYQVTQFGKPVTLSCSQTLNHNVMYWYQQKSSQAPKLLFHYYDKDFNNEADTPDNFQSRRPNTSFCFLDIRSPGLGDTAMYLCATSRYRTGGEEKLFFGSGTQLSVL.